This T cell receptor (beta chain) was identified in a study of blood T cell repertoires in COVID-19 (dated by TCRdb to the early 2020s). As for the study more broadly: Samples covering the acute and convalescent phases of COVID-19 were provided by collaborators in the United States, Italy and Spain. The material from the prospective study consisted of cDNA or gDNA derived from T cells, B-cell-depleted T cells, or PBMCs. The dataset comprised deeply sampled blood TCRbeta repertoires from subjects exposed to, actively infected with, or recovered from COVID-19. The repertoires were made available in a free public database intended to serve as a resource for research on the immune response to SARS-CoV-2. The samples were drawn from two sources: the first 160 participants of the ongoing ImmuneRACE study, and some 1,300 subjects contributed by 6 global collaborators. Sample metadata almost always included a de-identified subject ID, COVID-19 status, age in years and sex. HLA class I and class II types, where available, came from metadata supplied by the sample provider rather than from assay-based typing. Summary of the overall study and its limitations: How much clinical and demographic metadata was included differed by source and by participant, and the metadata was provided uncurated.

TCRbeta CDR3 regions were amplified from genomic DNA using the immunoSEQ Assay, a bias-controlled multiplex PCR. Processing in the source paper ran as follows. Nucleated cell counts per sample were estimated from amplification of reference gene primers within the assay. To quantify the absolute abundance of each unique TCRbeta CDR3 rearrangement, sequence reads were collapsed and filtered. For each sample, productive Simpson clonality was calculated as the square root of Simpson's diversity index over productive rearrangements. TCRdb took this table from immuneACCESS and kept in-frame rearrangements with V and J called. Such tables lack part of the clones; where checked against another copy, unresolved V genes explain under half of the gap, and the rest is unexplained. V, J and clone size were drawn from that table, and D and trimming were deduced from the DNA. Present in this sample are about 160,000 clones, more than 65% of which were seen just once. Clones ranked in the top ten supply about 5.3% of the sample.

Clipping removes 0 bases from V and 3 bases from J, with 7 as the unmatched junction base count. As encoded in the germline V gene, CDR1 is SGHVS while CDR2 is FQNEAQ. Spanning cysteine to phenylalanine, the CDR3 consists of 16 amino acids. Only the CDR3 part of the read is kept: 48 bases, read in frame from the first base. In the prospective study, participants were 18 to 89 years old, resided in about 25 geographic areas of the United States, and were enrolled through a virtual design. Cohort assignment in the prospective study relied on participant-reported clinical history from a screening survey and a study questionnaire. In the prospective study, whole blood, serum and a nasopharyngeal or oropharyngeal swab were collected from each participant by mobile phlebotomists. Over a roughly 2-month period, participants in the prospective study had the option of providing additional blood draws and questionnaires. Blood samples from the prospective study were shipped frozen or at room temperature prior to DNA extraction.

To note about this clone: Its antigen has not been determined. No base quality information exists; no much larger clone differs at one position.

This sequence was found in a middle-aged woman with acute COVID-19. The sequenced material came from PBMCs or T cells enriched from blood (not recorded which). Rearrangement joined TRBV7-8 to TRBJ1-2; 7 central bases correspond to TRBD1. The CDR3 in this case is CASSLAQGPNDYGYTF. The nucleotides are TGTGCCAGCAGCTTAGCACAGGGGCCCAACGACTATGGCTACACCTTC.